The next 26 T cell receptor beta chains were all read from a single sample in a study of blood T cell repertoires in COVID-19. Produced via immunoSEQ multiplex PCR; TCRdb's table is partial and in-frame only. The sample holds 160,000 or so clones, roughly nine tenths seen once. The sample comprised peripheral blood. The receptors derive from a woman in her seventies with acute or convalescent COVID-19.

The chain recombines TRBV11-2 with TRBJ1-2; the D gene is possibly TRBD1 (5 bases). The CDR3 sequence is 12 residues long. Germline CDR1 reads SGHAT; CDR2 reads FQNNGV. The V end lost 2 bases, the J end lost 6 bases, and 7 bases lay between the germline ends. The chain's CDR3 is CASSLSGNGYTF. CDR3 coding DNA: TGTGCCAGCAGCTTATCAGGGAATGGCTACACCTTC.

The chain couples TRBV5-4 to TRBJ2-5; tentatively, D is TRBD1 (6 bases). V gave up 5 bases and J gave up 1 base, with 12 bases separating them. The CDR3 runs to 14 residues. Germline V gives CDR1 SGHNT, CDR2 YYREEE (reference sequence). This chain's CDR3 is CASSYGTSQETQYF. The CDR3 DNA reads as TGTGCCAGCAGTTACGGGACATCCCAAGAGACCCAGTACTTC.

The chain combines TRBV5-1 with TRBJ1-1; D unresolved. Germline CDR1 is SGHRS and CDR2 is YFSETQ. This CDR3 has 14 amino acids. Trimming shortened V by 1 base and J by 2 bases, and 9 bases separated the two germline ends. The CDR3 sequence is CASSLSQRNTEAFF. The CDR3 nucleotides read TGCGCCAGCAGCTTGAGCCAGCGTAACACTGAAGCTTTCTTT. Full variable domain (missing parts from reference TRBV5-1 and TRBJ1-1): KAGVTQTPRYLIKTRGQQVTLSCSPISGHRSVSWYQQTPGQGLQFLFEYFSETQRNKGNFPGRFSGRQFSNSRSEMNVSTLELGDSALYLCASSLSQRNTEAFFGQGTRLTVV.

This chain links TRBV6-6 with TRBJ1-5, with D perhaps TRBD1 (6 bases). This CDR3 comprises 14 residues. The germline gives CDR1 MNHNY, CDR2 SVGAGI (reference sequence). The V and J ends lost 2 bases and 4 bases respectively, with 9 bases between them. CDR3 sequence: CASSYGQGNQPQHF. The CDR3 DNA reads TGTGCCAGCAGTTACGGGCAGGGGAATCAGCCCCAGCATTTT.

This clone appeared a single time. The rearrangement links TRBV11-2 to TRBJ1-5, with a weak D call TRBD1 (6 bases). CDR1 and CDR2 from the germline V gene are SGHAT and FQNNGV. This CDR3 is 17 amino acids long. The V gene lost 0 bases and the J gene lost 7 bases, with 19 bases spanning the gap. The CDR3, as DNA: TGTGCCAGCAGCTTAGATCGGCCAGGGGAGCGGCGGCAGCCCCAGCATTTT. The encoded protein is CASSLDRPGERRQPQHF.

This clone appeared once. The chain is built from TRBV15 and TRBJ2-7; maybe TRBD1 (5 bases). Trimming removed 1 base from V and 6 bases from J, with 16 bases in between. There are 15 residues in the CDR3. Looked up from germline, CDR1 is LNHNV and CDR2 is YYDKDF (reference sequence). The DNA for the CDR3 is TGTGCCACCAGCAGAGCATGGCAGGGTCTTGGCGAGCAGTACTTC. Protein product: CATSRAWQGLGEQYF. Together with reference TRBV15 and TRBJ2-7, the CDR3 gives the full variable domain: DAMVIQNPRYQVTQFGKPVTLSCSQTLNHNVMYWYQQKSSQAPKLLFHYYDKDFNNEADTPDNFQSRRPNTSFCFLDIRSPGLGDTAMYLCATSRAWQGLGEQYFGPGTRLTVT.

The chain couples TRBV4-1 to TRBJ1-2, with TRBD1 as a possible D gene (5 bases). Trimming removed 2 bases at V and 4 bases at J, with 20 bases between. The CDR3 extends over 17 amino acids. Germline loops: CDR1 MGHRA, CDR2 YSYEKL. CDR3 amino acids: CASSQLRQSVPFYGYTF. As DNA, the CDR3 is TGCGCCAGCAGCCAACTCAGACAGTCGGTTCCCTTCTATGGCTACACCTTC.

This chain connects TRBV18 to TRBJ2-5; D possibly corresponds to TRBD1 (6 bases). Trimming removed 3 bases from V and 5 bases from J, with 16 bases in between. The CDR3 has 15 residues. CDR1 and CDR2 (germline): KGHSH, LQKENI. DNA for the CDR3: TGTGCCAGCTCACCGGGGGACATACCCGCCGAGACCCAGTACTTC. This translates into CASSPGDIPAETQYF.

CDR3 protein: CASSPLAGGAGELFF. The CDR3 nucleotides read TGTGCCAGCAGTCCTCTAGCGGGGGGTGCCGGGGAGCTGTTTTTT. The chain couples TRBV6-5 to TRBJ2-2, with 11 bases fitting TRBD2. V was pared by 5 bases and J by 6 bases, with 5 bases of the junction left unmatched. The germline V gene encodes CDR1 MNHEY and CDR2 SVGAGI. The length of the CDR3 is 15 residues.

The genes are TRBV3-1 (or the pseudogene TRBV3-2) and TRBJ2-3; the D gene is possibly TRBD1 (5 bases). The CDR3 runs 13 residues. Trimming took off 5 bases at V and 0 bases at J, with 6 bases between the two ends. Germline V gene sequence: CDR1 LGHDT, CDR2 YNNKEL (reference sequence). The CDR3 coding sequence is TGTGCCAGCAGCGGGGCAAGCACAGATACGCAGTATTTT. It yields the protein CASSGASTDTQYF.

The chain employs TRBV7-2 and TRBJ2-3, with TRBD1 as a possible D gene (5 bases). CDR1 SGHTA and CDR2 FQGNSA come from the germline V gene. The CDR3 totals 13 residues. V was trimmed by 7 bases and J by 1 base, leaving 9 bases between them. DNA for the CDR3: TGTGCCAGCACCCAAGGGGGCACAGATACGCAGTATTTT. It codes for CASTQGGTDTQYF. Full variable domain (outside the CDR3, taken from reference TRBV7-2 and TRBJ2-3): GAGVSQSPSNKVTEKGKDVELRCDPISGHTALYWYRQSLGQGLEFLIYFQGNSAPDKSGLPSDRFSAERTGGSVSTLTIQRTQQEDSAVYLCASTQGGTDTQYFGPGTRLTVL.

The rearrangement links TRBV6-5 to TRBJ1-3, with TRBD1 identical over 7 bases. Unmatched junction bases numbered 3, after V lost 8 bases and J lost 2 bases. The V gene's germline CDR1 is MNHEY and CDR2 SVGAGI. CDR3 size: 13 residues. CDR3 sequence (DNA): TGTGCCAGCTTTAGGGGGCCTGGAAACACCATATATTTT. Protein sequence: CASFRGPGNTIYF.

DNA of the CDR3: TGCAGTGCCAGTACAGGTCCCTACGAGCAGTACTTC. This sequence encodes CSASTGPYEQYF. The rearrangement joins TRBV20-1 to TRBJ2-7, with D maybe TRBD1 (5 bases). V shed 6 bases and J shed 2 bases, with 11 bases lying between them. The CDR3 spans 12 residues. CDR1 and CDR2 from the germline V gene are DFQATT and SNEGSKA (reference sequence).

The chain uses TRBV19 and TRBJ2-5, with 8 bases fitting TRBD2. CDR1 LNHDA and CDR2 SQIVND come from the germline V gene (reference sequence). The length of the CDR3 is 16 residues. V shed 2 bases and J 5 bases; nucleotides not matched to a gene: 10. CDR3 coding DNA: TGTGCCAGTAGTATACGGGGAGGCGGGGGGCGGGAGACCCAGTACTTC. It encodes CASSIRGGGGRETQYF.

This clone was recorded a few times. This same CDR3 is encoded by further DNA sequences in the sample. This sequence joins TRBV5-1 and TRBJ1-1; D ambiguous. The CDR3 totals 14 residues. Looked up from germline, CDR1 is SGHRS and CDR2 is YFSETQ. V gave up 0 bases and J gave up 1 base, with 7 bases separating them. CDR3 protein: CASSLVAGNTEAFF. The DNA for the CDR3 is TGCGCCAGCAGCTTGGTTGCGGGGAACACTGAAGCTTTCTTT.

This chain uses TRBV6-5 with TRBJ2-7; 11 positions match TRBD1. The germline CDR1 and CDR2 sequences are MNHEY and SVGAGI. This CDR3 region has 14 residues. Trimming at V came to 6 bases and at J to 5 bases, leaving 6 bases not matched to a gene. CDR3 in DNA: TGTGCCAGCAGAACGGACAGGGGGCTCAACGAGCAGTACTTC. It yields the protein CASRTDRGLNEQYF.

The chain is built from TRBV5-6 and TRBJ2-6; a possible D gene is TRBD1 (5 bases). The CDR3 sequence is 16 residues long. V was pared by 4 bases and J by 0 bases, with 11 bases between. Germline V gene lookup returns CDR1 SGHDT and CDR2 YYEEEE. The CDR3: CASSRQTPSGANVLTF. CDR3 nucleotides: TGTGCCAGCAGCCGACAGACCCCCTCTGGGGCCAACGTCCTGACTTTC.

This chain joins TRBV7-9 and TRBJ1-5; 7 bases map to TRBD1. The ends lost 5 bases at V and 3 bases at J; junction bases unmatched: 4. There are 14 residues in the CDR3. In germline, CDR1 is SEHNR, CDR2 FQNEAQ (reference sequence). The CDR3 region has the DNA TGTGCCAGCAGCGGGGACAGCGCCAATCAGCCCCAGCATTTT. As protein: CASSGDSANQPQHF.

The chain combines TRBV28 with TRBJ2-5; unclear D gene. With 2 bases removed from V and 7 bases from J, the gap between germline ends came to 14 bases. The CDR3 totals 14 residues. CDR1 and CDR2 from the germline V gene are MDHEN and SYDVKM. The CDR3 protein is CASSLLFGGWTQYF. CDR3 coding DNA: TGTGCCAGCAGTTTACTGTTCGGCGGCTGGACCCAGTACTTC.

V gene TRBV6-5 combines with J gene TRBJ1-1; D is undetermined. Trimming shortened V by 4 bases and J by 0 bases, and 9 bases separated the two germline ends. The CDR3 contains 14 residues. Germline V gene sequence: CDR1 MNHEY, CDR2 SVGAGI. This CDR3 is CASSSPGMNTEAFF. CDR3 coding DNA: TGTGCCAGCAGTTCCCCGGGAATGAACACTGAAGCTTTCTTT.

The rearrangement links TRBV4-1 to TRBJ1-4; D not resolved. V was cut by 2 bases and J by 5 bases, with 12 bases left in between. Looked up from germline, CDR1 is MGHRA and CDR2 is YSYEKL. This CDR3 is 15 amino acids long. The CDR3 nucleotides are TGCGCCAGCAGCCAATGGCAGTTGATCAATGAAAAACTGTTTTTT. Protein sequence: CASSQWQLINEKLFF.

The chain joins TRBV19 to TRBJ1-3, with D unresolved. The CDR3 has 14 residues. V lost 4 bases and J 4 bases, leaving 11 bases between the germline ends. CDR1 and CDR2 (germline): LNHDA, SQIVND (reference sequence). The CDR3 coding sequence is TGTGCCAGTAGTAACAGCGGGTTCGGAAACACCATATATTTT. This codes for CASSNSGFGNTIYF. Based on the CDR3 plus reference TRBV19 and TRBJ1-3, the full variable domain is DGGITQSPKYLFRKEGQNVTLSCEQNLNHDAMYWYRQDPGQGLRLIYYSQIVNDFQKGDIAEGYSVSREKKESFPLTVTSAQKNPTAFYLCASSNSGFGNTIYFGEGSWLTVV.

The V call is TRBV24-1, the J call TRBJ2-1; a possible D gene is TRBD1 (6 bases). The V gene lost 3 bases and the J gene lost 0 bases, with 11 bases spanning the gap. The germline V gene encodes CDR1 KGHDR and CDR2 SFDVKD. This CDR3 is 16 amino acids long. The CDR3 loop is CATSDSARGSYNEQFF. CDR3 DNA sequence: TGTGCCACCAGTGATAGCGCCAGGGGCTCCTACAATGAGCAGTTCTTC.

The chain employs TRBV5-4 and TRBJ1-1; unclear D gene. The CDR3 length is 14 residues. Trimming stripped 3 bases from V and 2 bases from J, with 11 bases between. Per germline, CDR1 SGHNT and CDR2 YYREEE (reference sequence). As DNA, the CDR3 is TGTGCCAGCAGCTCCGCTTCAGGAAACACTGAAGCTTTCTTT. This codes for CASSSASGNTEAFF.

The rearrangement links TRBV6-6 to TRBJ1-2; no clear D. The CDR3 runs 14 residues. Trimming took 6 bases from V and 4 from J, leaving 15 bases between them. The germline V gene has CDR1 MNHNY and CDR2 SVGAGI (reference sequence). CDR3: CASSPAGVLYGYTF. The CDR3 DNA reads as TGTGCCAGCAGCCCTGCCGGGGTCCTCTATGGCTACACCTTC.

The chain couples TRBV6-6 to TRBJ2-3, with D possibly being TRBD1 (6 bases). V lost 7 bases, J lost 3 bases, and 17 bases lay in between. CDR3 length: 15 amino acids. Germline values: CDR1 MNHNY, CDR2 SVGAGI (reference sequence). CDR3 amino acids: CASTLGPGQTDTQYF. In DNA form, the CDR3 reads TGTGCCAGCACCCTCGGGCCCGGACAGACAGATACGCAGTATTTT.